What follows are 24 T cell receptor beta chains derived from one specimen sequenced in a study of cytomegalovirus exposure and HLA in healthy donors. The PCR contained 60 Vbeta and 13 Jbeta primers. The table came from immunoSEQ multiplex PCR; TCRdb's copy has only in-frame clones and leaves some out. The profile shows about 88,000 clones, more than 65% of them singletons. Sequenced: PBMCs. Every receptor here comes from a man under 40 in good health and CMV-seronegative.

This chain connects TRBV6-4 to TRBJ1-1, with D unresolved. Trimming stripped 6 bases from V and 4 bases from J, with 12 bases between. The CDR3 consists of 13 residues. CDR1 and CDR2 (germline): MRHNA, SNTAGT. The CDR3 here is CASRNPTGTEAFF. The CDR3 bases are TGTGCCAGCAGAAACCCTACTGGCACTGAAGCTTTCTTT.

This clone was seen a handful of times. The chain uses TRBV6-1 and TRBJ1-1; 7 positions agree with TRBD1. Germline loops: CDR1 MNHNS, CDR2 SASEGT. The J segment lost 5 bases and the V segment lost 8 bases, leaving 11 bases of the junction unmatched. The CDR3 runs to 14 residues. The CDR3 sequence: CASWRQGDRTEAFF. The CDR3 coding sequence is TGTGCCAGCTGGCGACAGGGAGATAGGACTGAAGCTTTCTTT.

The V and J genes are TRBV19 and TRBJ1-2; the D is unclear. V lost 4 bases and J lost 4, with 13 bases in between. Germline assignment: CDR1 LNHDA and CDR2 SQIVND (reference sequence). This CDR3 has 14 amino acids. CDR3 nucleotide sequence: TGTGCCAGTAGTAGGCAGGAATCGTCCTATGGCTACACCTTC. Its translation: CASSRQESSYGYTF. Drawing the rest from reference TRBV19 and TRBJ1-2, the complete variable domain is DGGITQSPKYLFRKEGQNVTLSCEQNLNHDAMYWYRQDPGQGLRLIYYSQIVNDFQKGDIAEGYSVSREKKESFPLTVTSAQKNPTAFYLCASSRQESSYGYTFGSGTRLTVV.

This clone appeared a single time. This chain connects TRBV6-1 to TRBJ2-7, with unresolved D. Trimming took 4 bases from V and 5 from J, leaving 15 bases between them. Looked up from germline, CDR1 is MNHNS and CDR2 is SASEGT. The CDR3 totals 14 residues. The CDR3: CASSGPVSPDEQYF. CDR3 DNA sequence: TGTGCCAGCAGTGGGCCAGTGTCCCCTGACGAGCAGTACTTC.

The chain joins TRBV10-1 to TRBJ1-1, with D tentatively TRBD1 (5 bases). The CDR3 has 13 residues. V lost 0 bases to trimming and J lost 8 bases, with 10 bases between them. The V gene's germline CDR1 is WNHNN and CDR2 SYGVQD (reference sequence). In nucleotides, the CDR3 is TGCGCCAGCAGTGAGTCGACCGGGGGGGAAGCTTTCTTT. This codes for CASSESTGGEAFF.

The V gene is TRBV19, the J gene TRBJ1-4; no firm D call. CDR1 is LNHDA, CDR2 SQIVND, per germline (reference sequence). The ends were cut back, 6 bases at V and 0 bases at J, with 11 bases in the middle. The CDR3 contains 15 residues. The CDR3 nucleotides are TGTGCCAGTAGAACCGACGGAGCAACTAATGAAAAACTGTTTTTT. Translating it yields CASRTDGATNEKLFF.

V and J are TRBV30 and TRBJ1-5, with 7 bases identical to TRBD1. Germline V gene data show CDR1 as GTSNPN and CDR2 as SVGIG (reference sequence). This CDR3 contains 15 residues. Germline trimming cut 0 bases from V and 6 bases from J; bases unmatched to any gene: 8. CDR3 bases: TGTGCCTGGAGTGTACGTGAGGGGGCTCGTCAGCCCCAGCATTTT. This encodes CAWSVREGARQPQHF.

The gene calls are TRBV9 and TRBJ2-3; TRBD1 matches at 8 bases. The germline V gene has CDR1 SGDLS and CDR2 YYNGEE. The junction had 4 bases not matched to a gene; V was cut back by 4 bases and J by 0 bases. The CDR3 has 15 amino acids. The CDR3 DNA reads TGTGCCAGCAGCCTCTGGGACAGGAGCACAGATACGCAGTATTTT. Residues: CASSLWDRSTDTQYF.

The genes are TRBV19 and TRBJ1-5, with D unclear. The germline V gene has CDR1 LNHDA and CDR2 SQIVND (reference sequence). This CDR3 has 16 amino acids. V was shortened by 9 bases and J by 2 bases, with 20 bases between the two germline ends. CDR3 in amino acids: CASLQRGLVGNQPQHF. Written as DNA, the CDR3 is TGTGCCAGCCTACAGCGGGGTCTTGTGGGCAATCAGCCCCAGCATTTT.

The chain combines TRBV25-1 with TRBJ2-5, with D perhaps TRBD1 (5 bases). The ends were cut back, 5 bases at V and 3 bases at J, with 13 bases in the middle. The germline gives CDR1 MGHDK, CDR2 SYGVNS. This CDR3 is built from 14 residues. The CDR3 nucleotides are TGTGCCAGCAGTCCAGGGTGGGCGAAAGAGACCCAGTACTTC. This gives the protein CASSPGWAKETQYF. Full variable domain (remainder filled in from reference TRBV25-1 and TRBJ2-5): EADIYQTPRYLVIGTGKKITLECSQTMGHDKMYWYQQDPGMELHLIHYSYGVNSTEKGDLSSESTVSRIRTEHFPLTLESARPSHTSQYLCASSPGWAKETQYFGPGTRLLVL.

The CDR3 DNA follows: TGCGCCAGCAGCGTCACTCCAGGGGGCGGCGAGACCCAGTACTTC. It codes for CASSVTPGGGETQYF. J is TRBJ2-5 and V is TRBV5-1, with 8 bases lining up with TRBD1. J was trimmed by 5 bases and V by 4 bases; bases with no gene match: 10. This CDR3 contains 15 residues. CDR1 SGHRS and CDR2 YFSETQ come from the germline V gene.

The sample holds one count of this clone. The genes are TRBV19 and TRBJ2-3; 10 positions match TRBD1. The CDR3 runs 14 residues. Germline V gene data show CDR1 as LNHDA and CDR2 as SQIVND (reference sequence). The trim removed 7 bases at V and 3 bases at J, leaving 4 bases unmatched. The CDR3 DNA reads as TGTGCCAGTACCCCGGGACAGGGGACAGATACGCAGTATTTT. Translation: CASTPGQGTDTQYF.

By sample share, this clone is medium-sized (0.01 to 0.1%). This chain's CDR3 is CASKRVTYNEQFF. Written as DNA, the CDR3 is TGTGCCAGTAAGCGGGTTACCTACAATGAGCAGTTCTTC. V usage is TRBV7-2 and J usage is TRBJ2-1; tentatively, D is TRBD2 (6 bases). The CDR3 contains 13 residues. Between the trimmed V and J ends, which lost 9 bases and 2 bases, there was a span of 11 bases. CDR1 is SGHTA, CDR2 FQGNSA, per germline.

This clone was seen a single time. The chain links TRBV27 to TRBJ2-3; 9 bases match TRBD2. The CDR3 spans 15 residues. Trimming cost V 2 bases and J 6 bases; bases outside gene matches: 6. Germline assignment: CDR1 MNHEY and CDR2 SMNVEV (reference sequence). The CDR3 loop reads CASSLVAGAPDTQYF. CDR3 coding DNA: TGTGCCAGCAGTTTAGTAGCGGGGGCCCCGGATACGCAGTATTTT.

This clone was found a few times. This sequence joins TRBV6-6 and TRBJ1-6; D is unclear. Germline CDR1 is MNHNY and CDR2 is SVGAGI (reference sequence). This CDR3 contains 12 residues. V was cut by 7 bases and J by 6 bases, with 7 bases left in between. The CDR3 spells CASNEGNSPLHF. The CDR3 nucleotides are TGTGCCAGCAACGAGGGTAATTCACCCCTCCACTTT.

This clone was detected only a few times. The chain joins TRBV9 to TRBJ1-2; D not certain. The CDR3 is 15 residues long. V was clipped by 1 base and J by 5 bases, with 15 bases between them. The germline V gene has CDR1 SGDLS and CDR2 YYNGEE. CDR3 coding DNA: TGTGCCAGCAGCGTAAGCGCAGCCCCGGAGTATGGCTACACCTTC. Translation gives CASSVSAAPEYGYTF.

This chain connects TRBV4-1 to TRBJ1-1; D unclear. This CDR3 has 15 amino acids. V lost 0 bases and J lost 5, with 13 bases in between. The germline CDR1 and CDR2 sequences are MGHRA and YSYEKL. The CDR3 coding sequence is TGCGCCAGCAGCCAAGATCTAGACGTCAAGACTGAAGCTTTCTTT. Residues: CASSQDLDVKTEAFF.

In DNA form, the CDR3 reads TGTGCCAGCAGCCAAGAGGGGACAGGGGCTTCACCCCTCCACTTT. This translates into CASSQEGTGASPLHF. The chain has TRBV4-2 and TRBJ1-6; 10 nucleotides agree with TRBD1. Trimming removed 0 bases from V and 9 bases from J; junction bases left unmatched: 2. The CDR3 spans 15 residues. Per germline, CDR1 LGHNA and CDR2 YNFKEQ.

The V and J genes are TRBV2 and TRBJ2-7; a weak D match, TRBD2 (5 bases). The CDR3 spans 13 residues. V was cut by 8 bases and J by 1 base, with 12 bases left in between. The V gene's germline CDR1 is SNHLY and CDR2 FYNNEI. The CDR3 DNA is TGTGCCAGCGGTTCTCGAGGGTCCTACGAGCAGTACTTC. Translating gives CASGSRGSYEQYF.

This clone was seen a few times. J is TRBJ2-6 and V is TRBV2, with unresolved D. Germline CDR1 SNHLY, CDR2 FYNNEI. The germline V and J ends were trimmed by 1 base and 0 bases, with 7 bases remaining between them. The CDR3 is 16 residues long. Written as DNA, the CDR3 is TGTGCCAGCAGTGAAGACACCAGCTCTGGGGCCAACGTCCTGACTTTC. It is translated as CASSEDTSSGANVLTF.

The rearrangement links TRBV7-9 to TRBJ1-6; D may be TRBD1 (5 bases). The length of the CDR3 is 15 residues. Trimming shortened V by 1 base and J by 9 bases, and 13 bases separated the two germline ends. The germline V gene has CDR1 SEHNR and CDR2 FQNEAQ (reference sequence). For the CDR3, the DNA is TGTGCCAGCAGCTTAGGTCCAGGGAAGGGTTCACCCCTCCACTTT. This encodes CASSLGPGKGSPLHF.

The V call is TRBV2, the J call TRBJ1-4, with D tentatively TRBD1 (5 bases). The CDR3 loop spans 15 amino acids. CDR1 and CDR2 (germline): SNHLY, FYNNEI. V lost 6 bases and J lost 3, with 14 bases in between. This CDR3 reads CASSPRTYSNEKLFF. CDR3 bases: TGTGCCAGCAGCCCCCGGACATATTCTAATGAAAAACTGTTTTTT.

The chain employs TRBV6-5 and TRBJ1-1; the match to TRBD1 covers 7 bases. The germline CDR1 and CDR2 sequences are MNHEY and SVGAGI. The CDR3 is 14 amino acids. With 6 bases clipped from V and 5 bases from J, the junction kept 9 bases outside the gene matches. The CDR3 coding sequence is TGTGCCAGCAGCCGACAGGGTCTCTGGACTGAAGCTTTCTTT. Encoded protein: CASSRQGLWTEAFF.

The chain has TRBV7-9 and TRBJ1-5, with D possibly being TRBD1 (5 bases). Trimming removed 7 bases from V and 1 base from J, with 14 bases in between. This CDR3 is 15 amino acids long. The germline CDR1 and CDR2 sequences are SEHNR and FQNEAQ (reference sequence). The CDR3 DNA is TGTGCCAGCAAGGGGCCCGATGGGAGCAATCAGCCCCAGCATTTT. Translation gives CASKGPDGSNQPQHF.